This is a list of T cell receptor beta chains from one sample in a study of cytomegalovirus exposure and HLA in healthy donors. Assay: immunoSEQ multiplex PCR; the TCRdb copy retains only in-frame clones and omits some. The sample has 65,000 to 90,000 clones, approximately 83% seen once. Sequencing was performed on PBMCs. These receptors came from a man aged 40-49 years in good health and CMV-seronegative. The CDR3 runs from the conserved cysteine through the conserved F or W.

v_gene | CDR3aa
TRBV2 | CASINDGGPQNIQYF
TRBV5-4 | CASRLAGVQETQYF
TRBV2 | CASSPLSGTKLWHEQFF
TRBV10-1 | CASNSGTVFEQYF
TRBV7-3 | CASSLTPGRDTEAFF
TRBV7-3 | CASRSGGENTEAFF
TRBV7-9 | CASSLRPWTSVYGYTF
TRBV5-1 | CASSLQDRATNEKLFF
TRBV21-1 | CASSTQVAGGPMHPKETQYF
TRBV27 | CASSLESPPSPLHF
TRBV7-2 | CASSPLTGEAAGNTIYF
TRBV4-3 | CASSLSKGTGLSYEQYF
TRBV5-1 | CASSLGDTGRETQYF
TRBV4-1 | CASSQGGGVDTEAFF
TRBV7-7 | CASSLGLATNADTQYF
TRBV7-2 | CASSRYWERGGSGYTF
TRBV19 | CASKVAGLIFGYTF
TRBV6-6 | CASTRSPGGQETQYF
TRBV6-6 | CASSYGGGGAYNEQFF
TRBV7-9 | CASSPSLSGQDDQETQYF
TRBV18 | CASSPGGVYEQYF
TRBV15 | CATSRDRGPGNIQYF
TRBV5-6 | CASSWGLAGAYEQYF
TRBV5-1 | CASSLAGTGSYEQYF
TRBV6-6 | CASSYLQRNTEAFF
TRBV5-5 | CASIGLAGRHNEQFF
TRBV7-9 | CASSATGGEQPQHF
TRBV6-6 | CASSYPADVGGEQFF
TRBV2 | CASSGQGATYEQYF
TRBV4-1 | CASSLRVQGNSPLHF
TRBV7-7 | CASSRTGTDTGELFF
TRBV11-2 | CASSLVGLGNGEQFF
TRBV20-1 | CSASRDTQYF
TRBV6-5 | CASSHDRGNQPQHF
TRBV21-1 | CASSKNAGTGWDIQYF
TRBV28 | CASSSGRQGFGQTQYF
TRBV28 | CASSLEGSLVYEQYF
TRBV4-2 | CASSQLPTANHEQYF
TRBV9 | CASSVGTGEVWQYF
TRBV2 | CASSEKSSGGAGNTQYF